The entry below gives a single T cell receptor (beta chain) sequence along with its context. Its antigen is undetermined. The data originate from a study of cytomegalovirus exposure and HLA in healthy donors. Study-level background: Roughly 80 million unique TCRs from HLA-typed donors were held in an early data release. Notes on the study in general: As a later analysis showed, several of the most significant clusters appeared to be linked to common viral pathogens. A later analysis reportedly found that, within productive TCRs, an Asian-associated ancestry cluster had fewer N-insertions than the mean observed across the approximately 600 donors.

PCR used 60 Vbeta primers and 13 Jbeta primers. Profiling relied on immunoSEQ multiplex PCR, and the TCRdb table lists in-frame clones only, not all of them. Of 200,000 to 250,000 clones listed, approximately 88% are singletons. Germline CDR1 and CDR2: MGHRA and YSYEKL. This CDR3 is built from 16 residues. V lost 4 bases and J lost 0; bases outside the gene matches: 7. Healthy bone marrow donors made up the donors. The TCR was taken from a boy younger than 10 in good health and CMV-seronegative. What was sequenced was PBMCs. The chain couples TRBV4-1 to TRBJ2-7; 9 bases fit TRBD2. This CDR3 reads CASSLADSGGSYEQYF. As DNA, the CDR3 is TGCGCCAGCAGCCTGGCCGATAGCGGGGGCTCCTACGAGCAGTACTTC.